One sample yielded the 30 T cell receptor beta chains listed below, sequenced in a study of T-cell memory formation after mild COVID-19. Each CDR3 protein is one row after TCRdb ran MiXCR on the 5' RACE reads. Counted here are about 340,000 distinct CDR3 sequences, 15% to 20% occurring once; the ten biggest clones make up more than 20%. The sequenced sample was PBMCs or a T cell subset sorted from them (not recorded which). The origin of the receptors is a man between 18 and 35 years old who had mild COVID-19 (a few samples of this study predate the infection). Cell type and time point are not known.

The CDR3 loop is CASSLGVLEQYV. In DNA form, the CDR3 reads TGTGCCAGCAGCTTGGGGGTACTCGAGCAGTACGTC. V gene TRBV5-6 combines with J gene TRBJ2-7, with D unclear. Trimming cost V 0 bases and J 6 bases, with 7 bases left between them. The CDR3 covers 12 residues. CDR1 is SGHDT and CDR2 is YYEEEE in the germline V gene.

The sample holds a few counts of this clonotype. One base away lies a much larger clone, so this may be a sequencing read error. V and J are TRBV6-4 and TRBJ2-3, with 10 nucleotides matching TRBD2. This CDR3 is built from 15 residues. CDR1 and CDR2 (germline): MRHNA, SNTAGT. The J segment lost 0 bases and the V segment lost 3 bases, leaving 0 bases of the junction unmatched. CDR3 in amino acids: CASSEAGGSTDTQYF. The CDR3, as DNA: TGTGCCAGCAGTGAAGCGGGGGGGAGCACAGATACGCAGTATTTT.

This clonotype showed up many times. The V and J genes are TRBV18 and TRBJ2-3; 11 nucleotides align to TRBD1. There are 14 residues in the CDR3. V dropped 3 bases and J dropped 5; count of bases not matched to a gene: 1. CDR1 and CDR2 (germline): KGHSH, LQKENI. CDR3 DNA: TGTGCCAGCTCACCGGGGACAGGGGGAGATACGCAGTATTTT. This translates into CASSPGTGGDTQYF.

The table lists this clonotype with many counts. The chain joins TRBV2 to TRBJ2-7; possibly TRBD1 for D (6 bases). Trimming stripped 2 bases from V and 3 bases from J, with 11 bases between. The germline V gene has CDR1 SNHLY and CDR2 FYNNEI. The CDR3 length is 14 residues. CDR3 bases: TGTGCCAGCAGTGAACCTACAGGGTTCTACGAGCAGTACTTC. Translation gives CASSEPTGFYEQYF.

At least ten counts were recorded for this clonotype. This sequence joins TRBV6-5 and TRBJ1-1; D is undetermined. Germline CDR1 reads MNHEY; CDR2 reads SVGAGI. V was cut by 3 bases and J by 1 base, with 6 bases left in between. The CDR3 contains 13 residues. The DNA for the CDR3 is TGTGCCAGCAGTTATCGCAAGAACACTGAAGCTTTCTTT. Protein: CASSYRKNTEAFF.

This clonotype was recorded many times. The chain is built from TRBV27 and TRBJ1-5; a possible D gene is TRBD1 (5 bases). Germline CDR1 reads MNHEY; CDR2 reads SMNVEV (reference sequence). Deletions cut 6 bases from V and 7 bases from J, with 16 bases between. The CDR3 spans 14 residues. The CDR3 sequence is CASSHGQMGQPQHF. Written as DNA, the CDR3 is TGTGCCAGCAGCCACGGACAAATGGGCCAGCCCCAGCATTTT.

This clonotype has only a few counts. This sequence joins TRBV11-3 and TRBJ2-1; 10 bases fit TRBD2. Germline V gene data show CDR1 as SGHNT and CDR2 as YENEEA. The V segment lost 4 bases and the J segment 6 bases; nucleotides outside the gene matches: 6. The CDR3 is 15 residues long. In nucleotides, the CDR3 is TGTGCCAGCAGCTCCAGCGGGGGGGTCCCCAATGAGCAGTTCTTC. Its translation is CASSSSGGVPNEQFF.

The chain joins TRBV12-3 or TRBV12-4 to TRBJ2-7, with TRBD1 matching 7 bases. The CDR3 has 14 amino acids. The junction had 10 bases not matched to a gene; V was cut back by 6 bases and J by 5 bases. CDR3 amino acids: CASRRTGVMNEQYF. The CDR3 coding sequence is TGTGCCAGCAGACGGACAGGTGTCATGAACGAGCAGTACTTC.

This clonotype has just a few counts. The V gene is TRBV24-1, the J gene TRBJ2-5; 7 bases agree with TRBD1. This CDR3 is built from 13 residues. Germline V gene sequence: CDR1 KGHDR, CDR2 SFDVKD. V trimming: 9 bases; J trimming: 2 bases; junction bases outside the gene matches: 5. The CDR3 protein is CATQGVTQETQYF. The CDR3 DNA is TGTGCCACCCAGGGGGTTACACAAGAGACCCAGTACTTC.

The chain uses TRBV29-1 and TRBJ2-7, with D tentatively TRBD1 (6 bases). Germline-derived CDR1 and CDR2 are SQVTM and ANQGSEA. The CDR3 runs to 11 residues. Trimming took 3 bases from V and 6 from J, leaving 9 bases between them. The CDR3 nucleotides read TGCAGCGTTGATTCAGGGGTCGAGCAGTACTTC. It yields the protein CSVDSGVEQYF.

The CDR3 reads CASTMDSRTGQHPSYEQYF. The CDR3 coding sequence is TGTGCCAGCACAATGGATTCTAGGACAGGGCAGCATCCATCCTACGAGCAGTACTTC. V and J are TRBV5-6 and TRBJ2-7; 8 bases agree with TRBD1. Trimming at V came to 6 bases and at J to 1 base, leaving 21 bases not matched to a gene. Germline CDR1 is SGHDT and CDR2 is YYEEEE. This CDR3 contains 19 residues.

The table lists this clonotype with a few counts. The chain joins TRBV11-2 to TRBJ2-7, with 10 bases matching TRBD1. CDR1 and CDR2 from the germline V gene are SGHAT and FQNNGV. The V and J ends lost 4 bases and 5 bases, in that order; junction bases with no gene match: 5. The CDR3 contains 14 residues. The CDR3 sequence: CASSSTGGSNEQYF. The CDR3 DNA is TGTGCCAGCAGCTCGACAGGGGGCTCGAACGAGCAGTACTTC.

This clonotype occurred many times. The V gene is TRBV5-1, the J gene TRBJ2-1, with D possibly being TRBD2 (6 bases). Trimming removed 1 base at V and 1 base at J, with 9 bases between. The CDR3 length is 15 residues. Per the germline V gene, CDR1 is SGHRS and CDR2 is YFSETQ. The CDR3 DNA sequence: TGCGCCAGCAGCTTGATCCGGGGGTCCTACAATGAGCAGTTCTTC. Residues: CASSLIRGSYNEQFF.

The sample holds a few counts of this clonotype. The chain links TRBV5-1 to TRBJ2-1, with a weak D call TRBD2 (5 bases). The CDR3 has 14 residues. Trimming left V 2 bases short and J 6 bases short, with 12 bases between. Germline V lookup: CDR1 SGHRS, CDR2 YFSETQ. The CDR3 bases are TGCGCCAGCAGCTTAGGACGGGCGGGCAATGAGCAGTTCTTC. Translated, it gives CASSLGRAGNEQFF.

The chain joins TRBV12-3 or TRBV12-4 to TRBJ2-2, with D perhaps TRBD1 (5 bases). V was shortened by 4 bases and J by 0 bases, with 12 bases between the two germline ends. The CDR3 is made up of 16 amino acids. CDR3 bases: TGTGCCAGCAGTTGGACACCAATGCCGAACACCGGGGAGCTGTTTTTT. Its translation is CASSWTPMPNTGELFF.

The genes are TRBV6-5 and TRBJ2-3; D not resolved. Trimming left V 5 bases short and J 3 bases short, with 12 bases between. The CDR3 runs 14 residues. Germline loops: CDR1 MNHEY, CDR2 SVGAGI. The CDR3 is CASSRGFSTDTQYF. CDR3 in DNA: TGTGCCAGCAGTCGTGGGTTCTCAACAGATACGCAGTATTTT.

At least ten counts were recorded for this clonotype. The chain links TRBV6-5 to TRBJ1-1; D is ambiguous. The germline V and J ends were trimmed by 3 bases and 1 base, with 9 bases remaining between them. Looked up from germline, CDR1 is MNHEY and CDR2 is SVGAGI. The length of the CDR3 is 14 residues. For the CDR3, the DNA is TGTGCCAGCAGTTATCGCGGCGGGAACACTGAAGCTTTCTTT. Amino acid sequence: CASSYRGGNTEAFF.

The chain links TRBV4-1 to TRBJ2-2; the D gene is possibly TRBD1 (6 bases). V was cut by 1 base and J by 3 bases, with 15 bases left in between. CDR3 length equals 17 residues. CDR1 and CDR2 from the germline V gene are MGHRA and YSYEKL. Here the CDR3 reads CASSQGGPYPDTGELFF. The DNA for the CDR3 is TGCGCCAGCAGCCAAGGGGGGCCCTACCCCGACACCGGGGAGCTGTTTTTT.

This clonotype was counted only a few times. The CDR3 is CASSVASGGAVSEQFF. CDR3 coding DNA: TGTGCCAGCAGCGTAGCTAGCGGGGGGGCCGTCTCGGAGCAGTTCTTC. The chain links TRBV9 to TRBJ2-1, with TRBD2 matching over 12 bases. The V gene's germline CDR1 is SGDLS and CDR2 YYNGEE. The CDR3 runs to 16 residues. J lost 10 bases, V lost 0 bases, and 8 bases had no gene match. The variable domain in full, with the rest retrieved from reference TRBV9 and TRBJ2-1, is DSGVTQTPKHLITATGQRVTLRCSPRSGDLSVYWYQQSLDQGLQFLIQYYNGEERAKGNILERFSAQQFPDLHSELNLSSLELGDSALYFCASSVASGGAVSEQFFGPGTRLTVL.

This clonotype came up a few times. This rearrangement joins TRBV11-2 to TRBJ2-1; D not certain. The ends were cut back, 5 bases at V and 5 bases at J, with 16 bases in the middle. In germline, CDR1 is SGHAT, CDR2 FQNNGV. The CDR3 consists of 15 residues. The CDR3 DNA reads TGTGCCAGCAGCCAGAGAGACCCTCCGAACAATGAGCAGTTCTTC. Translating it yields CASSQRDPPNNEQFF.

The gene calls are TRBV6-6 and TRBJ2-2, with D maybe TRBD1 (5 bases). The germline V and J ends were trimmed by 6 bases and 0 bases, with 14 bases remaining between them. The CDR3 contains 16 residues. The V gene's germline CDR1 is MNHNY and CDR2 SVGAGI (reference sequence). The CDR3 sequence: CASRTSGFANTGELFF. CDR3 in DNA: TGTGCCAGCAGAACTTCAGGGTTCGCGAACACCGGGGAGCTGTTTTTT.

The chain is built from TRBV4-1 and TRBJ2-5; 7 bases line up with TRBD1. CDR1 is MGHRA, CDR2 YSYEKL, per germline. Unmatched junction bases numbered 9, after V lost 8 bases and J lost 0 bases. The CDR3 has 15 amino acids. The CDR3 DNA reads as TGCGCCAGCGGAAAAAACAGGGGAAACCAAGAGACCCAGTACTTC. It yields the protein CASGKNRGNQETQYF.

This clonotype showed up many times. The CDR3 sequence: CASSPDSYTDTQYF. DNA of the CDR3: TGTGCCAGCAGCCCAGACTCGTACACAGATACGCAGTATTTT. The chain recombines TRBV7-6 with TRBJ2-3; no clear D gene. The germline CDR1 and CDR2 sequences are SGHVS and FNYEAQ. V dropped 5 bases and J dropped 2 bases, with 11 bases sitting between them. This CDR3 has 14 residues.

CDR3 bases: TGTGCCAGCAGCAAAACAGGGGGCAGGGGACCCGGGGAGCTGTTTTTT. Protein product: CASSKTGGRGPGELFF. The chain carries TRBV7-3 and TRBJ2-2, with TRBD1 matching 9 bases. Per germline, CDR1 SGHTA and CDR2 FQGTGA. The CDR3 is 16 amino acids. Trimming took 5 bases from V and 6 from J; bases not matched to a gene: 10.

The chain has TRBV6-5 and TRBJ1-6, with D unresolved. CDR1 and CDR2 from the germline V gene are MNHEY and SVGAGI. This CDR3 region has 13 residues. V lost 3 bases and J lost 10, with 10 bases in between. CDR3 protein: CASSYEGLSPLHF. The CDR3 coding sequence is TGTGCCAGCAGTTATGAGGGTCTCTCACCCCTCCACTTT.

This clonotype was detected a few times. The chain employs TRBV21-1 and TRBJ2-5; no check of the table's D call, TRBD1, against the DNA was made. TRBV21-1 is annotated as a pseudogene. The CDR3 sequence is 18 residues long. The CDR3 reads CASSKGRDRGRLQETQYF. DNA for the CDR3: TGTGCCAGCAGCAAAGGCCGGGACAGGGGCCGGTTACAAGAGACCCAGTACTTC.

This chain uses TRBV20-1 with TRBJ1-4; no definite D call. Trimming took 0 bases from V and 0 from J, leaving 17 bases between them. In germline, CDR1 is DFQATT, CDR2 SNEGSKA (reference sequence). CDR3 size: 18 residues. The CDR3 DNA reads TGCAGTGCTAGAGAGGAGGGCGGAATAACTACAACTAATGAAAAACTGTTTTTT. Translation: CSAREEGGITTTNEKLFF.

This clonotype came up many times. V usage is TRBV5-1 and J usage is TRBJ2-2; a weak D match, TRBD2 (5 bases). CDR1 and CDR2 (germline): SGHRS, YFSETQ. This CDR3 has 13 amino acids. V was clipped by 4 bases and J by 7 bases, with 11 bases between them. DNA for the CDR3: TGCGCCAGCAGCCCCCGGGGTGACGGGGAGCTGTTTTTT. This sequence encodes CASSPRGDGELFF. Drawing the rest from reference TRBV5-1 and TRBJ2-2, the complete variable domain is KAGVTQTPRYLIKTRGQQVTLSCSPISGHRSVSWYQQTPGQGLQFLFEYFSETQRNKGNFPGRFSGRQFSNSRSEMNVSTLELGDSALYLCASSPRGDGELFFGEGSRLTVL.

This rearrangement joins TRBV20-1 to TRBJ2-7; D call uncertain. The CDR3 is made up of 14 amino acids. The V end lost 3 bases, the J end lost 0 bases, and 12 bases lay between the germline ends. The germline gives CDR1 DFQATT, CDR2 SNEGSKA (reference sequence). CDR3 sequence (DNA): TGCAGTGCTAGGGACCTCGCTAGCTCCTACGAGCAGTACTTC. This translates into CSARDLASSYEQYF.

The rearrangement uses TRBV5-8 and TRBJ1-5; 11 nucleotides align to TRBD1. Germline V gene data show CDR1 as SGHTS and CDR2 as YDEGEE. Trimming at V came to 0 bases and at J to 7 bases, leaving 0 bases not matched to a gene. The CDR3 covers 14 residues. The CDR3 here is CASSLGTGGQPQHF. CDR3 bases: TGTGCCAGCAGCTTGGGGACAGGGGGCCAGCCCCAGCATTTT.